This T cell receptor (beta chain) came from a study of T cells after yellow fever vaccination. This clonotype was detected only a few times. The antigen is not known. Study results and limitations: Reappearance after the booster was observed for most primary-vaccination clones (roughly 97% CD4, about 85% CD8). Abundant bulk-population clonotypes could contaminate the FACS-sorted repertoires. Peaking on day 5 versus 15, the secondary response was faster but weaker.

The CDR3 has 13 residues. V gave up 3 bases and J gave up 0 bases, with 8 bases separating them. Germline assignment: CDR1 DFQATT and CDR2 SNEGSKA (reference sequence). UMIs were added to TCR cDNA along with a universal primer site when it was made by 5'RACE template switching. TCRdb used MiXCR to reprocess the 5' RACE reads, holding one entry per CDR3 protein. Seen here are around 340,000 distinct CDR3 sequences, around 12% observed once, and the top ten hold roughly 3%. This clonotype originated in a man aged 18 to 30 who received the YFV17D yellow fever vaccine. Source: CD4+ T cells sorted from PBMCs, taken 15 days after the yellow fever booster vaccination. The J gene is TRBJ1-1, the V gene TRBV20-1, with a weak D call TRBD1 (5 bases). CDR3 in amino acids: CSASGGVNTEAFF. The CDR3 bases are TGCAGTGCTAGTGGGGGAGTGAACACTGAAGCTTTCTTT.